The 13 T cell receptor beta chains presented below share a single source sample, sequenced in a study of monozygotic twins with inflammatory bowel disease. TCRdb re-called the 5' RACE reads, yielding one record per CDR3 amino acid sequence without DNA. This table holds some 440,000 distinct CDR3 sequences. Sequencing was carried out using blood. Receptor source: a human donor with ulcerative colitis or Crohn's disease, or a healthy co-twin of an affected twin (not recorded which).

This chain connects TRBV20-1 to TRBJ1-5; TCRdb gives TRBD1 as the D gene, but with no DNA this cannot be confirmed. Germline CDR1 and CDR2: DFQATT and SNEGSKA (reference sequence). The CDR3 has 18 amino acids. The CDR3 protein is CSAREKGPGIVSNQPQHF.

The chain links TRBV5-6 to TRBJ2-2; TCRdb's D call of TRBD2 is untestable without DNA. In germline, CDR1 is SGHDT, CDR2 YYEEEE. The CDR3 is 19 residues long. The CDR3 region is CASSIRLAGAGFNTGELFF.

The chain recombines TRBV5-1 with TRBJ2-1; TCRdb picks TRBD2, but there is no DNA to check that call. The CDR3 runs 14 residues. Germline loops: CDR1 SGHRS, CDR2 YFSETQ. The CDR3 loop is CASKLAGDGNEQFF.

CDR3 sequence reads: CASRGDSLSETQYF. V is TRBV2 and J is TRBJ2-5; TCRdb's D call, TRBD2, is unchecked because there is no DNA. This CDR3 is built from 14 residues. Germline loops: CDR1 SNHLY, CDR2 FYNNEI.

V usage is TRBV7-3 and J usage is TRBJ2-3. The CDR3 is 13 residues long. Germline CDR1 reads SGHTA; CDR2 reads FQGTGA. CDR3 protein: CASSHGSTDTQYF.

This sequence joins TRBV4-2 and TRBJ2-3; the TCRdb call, TRBD2, lacks DNA for checking. The CDR3 runs to 17 residues. The V gene's germline CDR1 is LGHNA and CDR2 YNFKEQ. This CDR3 reads CASSQDGPAGYTDTQYF.

This chain joins TRBV7-2 and TRBJ2-5; the TCRdb call, TRBD2, lacks DNA for checking. The CDR3 length is 14 residues. CDR1 and CDR2 (germline): SGHTA, FQGNSA. CDR3 loop: CASSLGLPPKTQYF.

The chain is built from TRBV15 and TRBJ1-5. This CDR3 has 15 amino acids. The V gene's germline CDR1 is LNHNV and CDR2 YYDKDF (reference sequence). CDR3 amino acids: CATSRALDRNQPQHF.

The chain is built from TRBV5-6 and TRBJ1-1. CDR1 SGHDT and CDR2 YYEEEE come from the germline V gene. CDR3 length equals 13 residues. The chain's CDR3 is CASSFAPNTEAFF.

The chain uses TRBV6-1 and TRBJ1-2; TCRdb proposes TRBD1, but this gene call is untestable without DNA. The CDR3 is made up of 16 amino acids. Germline CDR1 MNHNS, CDR2 SASEGT. The CDR3: CASREKRTGETYGYTF.

The chain is built from TRBV11-2 and TRBJ2-7; TCRdb selects TRBD2, and the lack of DNA leaves this call unchecked. In germline, CDR1 is SGHAT, CDR2 FQNNGV. The CDR3 runs 15 residues. The CDR3 sequence is CASSLASGFGNEQYF.

The chain has TRBV11-2 and TRBJ2-7; the TCRdb D gene call, TRBD1, has no DNA to confirm it. Germline V gene sequence: CDR1 SGHAT, CDR2 FQNNGV. CDR3 length equals 13 residues. CDR3 sequence: CASRGQGPHEQYF.

V and J are TRBV5-1 and TRBJ2-3; TCRdb proposes TRBD2, but this gene call is untestable without DNA. The CDR3 covers 16 residues. Germline V gene sequence: CDR1 SGHRS, CDR2 YFSETQ. CDR3 sequence reads: CASSRDPGLSTDTQYF. Filled out from reference TRBV5-1 and TRBJ2-3, the complete variable domain reads KAGVTQTPRYLIKTRGQQVTLSCSPISGHRSVSWYQQTPGQGLQFLFEYFSETQRNKGNFPGRFSGRQFSNSRSEMNVSTLELGDSALYLCASSRDPGLSTDTQYFGPGTRLTVL.